Below, 10 T cell receptor beta chains from the same sample are listed, as sequenced in a study of cytomegalovirus exposure and HLA in healthy donors (dated by TCRdb to about 2017). Libraries were built with the immunoSEQ multiplex PCR assay. A mixture of 60 forward primers for TCR Vbeta segments and 13 reverse primers for TCR Jbeta segments was used in the multiplex PCR. Here the immuneACCESS table is served through TCRdb, limited to in-frame sequences with V and J called. Missing clones are a known gap in these copies; in checked studies unresolved V genes cover under half, and the rest lacks a known reason. This sample has 250,000 to 350,000 clones in its table, and 70% to 90% of those were observed once. The ten top clones hold 4% of the sample. The sequenced material came from PBMCs. The receptors shown here come from a man aged 35 to 55 in good health and CMV-seropositive.

The chain has TRBV6-5 and TRBJ1-2, with D uncertain. V lost 0 bases and J 6 bases, leaving 17 bases between the germline ends. The germline V gene has CDR1 MNHEY and CDR2 SVGAGI. The CDR3 spans 16 residues. CDR3 amino acids: CASSYSTPQHGDGYTF. The DNA for the CDR3 is TGTGCCAGCAGTTACTCGACACCGCAGCACGGCGATGGCTACACCTTC.

The chain uses TRBV19 and TRBJ2-1, with a weak D call TRBD2 (6 bases). V lost 4 bases, J lost 6 bases, and 16 bases lay in between. The CDR3 loop spans 15 amino acids. Germline V gene data show CDR1 as LNHDA and CDR2 as SQIVND (reference sequence). The CDR3 bases are TGTGCCAGTAGTAAGCCCCGCACTAGCTCCAATGAGCAGTTCTTC. Translating it yields CASSKPRTSSNEQFF.

Details on this clone: The same CDR3 is also encoded by other DNA sequences in this sample. This rearrangement joins TRBV6-5 to TRBJ2-7; TRBD1 is a possible D gene (6 bases). CDR3 length equals 14 residues. CDR1 and CDR2 from the germline V gene are MNHEY and SVGAGI. The germline V and J ends were trimmed by 0 bases and 1 base, with 7 bases remaining between them. CDR3 protein: CASSYSGQSYEQYF. The CDR3 coding sequence is TGTGCCAGCAGTTACTCAGGACAGTCCTACGAGCAGTACTTC.

The chain joins TRBV9 to TRBJ2-7, with 9 nucleotides matching TRBD1. This CDR3 spans 16 amino acids. CDR1 is SGDLS, CDR2 YYNGEE, per germline. The V gene end was trimmed by 4 bases and the J gene end by 6 bases; junction bases not matched to a gene: 14. Here the CDR3 DNA reads TGTGCCAGCAGCCCCGTGGGGACAGGGAATCCCATCGAGCAGTACTTC. Residues: CASSPVGTGNPIEQYF.

Comments on this clone: This CDR3 is also generated by other DNA sequences in the sample. This sequence joins TRBV19 and TRBJ2-7, with D uncertain. Germline V CDR1 and CDR2: LNHDA, SQIVND (reference sequence). The V end lost 5 bases, the J end lost 1 base, and 9 bases lay between the germline ends. CDR3 size: 13 residues. The CDR3 here is CASSYGSSYEQYF. The CDR3 nucleotides are TGTGCCAGTAGTTATGGCAGTTCCTACGAGCAGTACTTC.

This rearrangement joins TRBV15 to TRBJ1-4; 8 nucleotides match TRBD1. Germline lookup yields CDR1 LNHNV and CDR2 YYDKDF (reference sequence). Germline trimming cut 4 bases from V and 5 bases from J; bases unmatched to any gene: 6. The CDR3 totals 15 residues. The CDR3: CATSKDRAENEKLFF. The DNA for the CDR3 is TGTGCCACCAGCAAGGACAGGGCGGAAAATGAAAAACTGTTTTTT.

The chain is built from TRBV2 and TRBJ2-1; D might be TRBD2 (6 bases). The CDR3 runs to 13 residues. Trimming left V 3 bases short and J 5 bases short, with 8 bases between. Germline-derived CDR1 and CDR2 are SNHLY and FYNNEI. The CDR3 bases are TGTGCCAGCAGTGAGGAGCGGGACAATGAGCAGTTCTTC. Amino acid sequence: CASSEERDNEQFF. Combining the CDR3 with reference TRBV2 and TRBJ2-1 gives the whole variable domain EPEVTQTPSHQVTQMGQEVILRCVPISNHLYFYWYRQILGQKVEFLVSFYNNEISEKSEIFDDQFSVERPDGSNFTLKIRSTKLEDSAMYFCASSEERDNEQFFGPGTRLTVL.

This clone was seen once. The V and J genes are TRBV28 and TRBJ2-4, with TRBD1 matching 9 bases. V lost 4 bases to trimming and J lost 8 bases; unmatched junction nucleotides: 9. Germline V CDR1 and CDR2: MDHEN, SYDVKM. The CDR3 is 15 amino acids. The CDR3 nucleotides are TGTGCCAGCAGTTGGGCCGGGACAGGGTTCGACATTCAGTACTTC. It specifies CASSWAGTGFDIQYF.

The gene calls are TRBV18 and TRBJ1-1; TRBD1 is a possible D gene (6 bases). Germline CDR1 and CDR2: KGHSH and LQKENI. Trimming took 8 bases from V and 0 from J, leaving 16 bases between them. The CDR3 loop spans 15 amino acids. CDR3 sequence: CASPLATGMNTEAFF. The CDR3 DNA sequence: TGTGCCAGCCCACTCGCGACAGGTATGAACACTGAAGCTTTCTTT.

This clone was found once. J is TRBJ1-5 and V is TRBV19, with 8 bases fitting TRBD1. CDR1 and CDR2 (germline): LNHDA, SQIVND (reference sequence). This CDR3 has 14 amino acids. The junction had 11 bases not matched to a gene; V was cut back by 7 bases and J by 9 bases. This CDR3 reads CASTSGQVQGPQHF. The CDR3 DNA reads TGTGCCAGTACCTCGGGACAGGTTCAGGGGCCCCAGCATTTT.